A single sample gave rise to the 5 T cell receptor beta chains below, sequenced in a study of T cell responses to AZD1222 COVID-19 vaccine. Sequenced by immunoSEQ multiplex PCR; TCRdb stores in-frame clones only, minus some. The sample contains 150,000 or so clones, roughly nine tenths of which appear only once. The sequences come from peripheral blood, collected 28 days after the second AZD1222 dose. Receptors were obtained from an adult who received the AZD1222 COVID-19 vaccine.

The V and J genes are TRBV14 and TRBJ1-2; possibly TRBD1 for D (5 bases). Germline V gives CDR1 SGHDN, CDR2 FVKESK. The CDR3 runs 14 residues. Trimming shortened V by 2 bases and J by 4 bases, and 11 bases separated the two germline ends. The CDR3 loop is CASSQQMGGYGYTF. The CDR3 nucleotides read TGTGCCAGCAGCCAACAGATGGGGGGCTATGGCTACACCTTC.

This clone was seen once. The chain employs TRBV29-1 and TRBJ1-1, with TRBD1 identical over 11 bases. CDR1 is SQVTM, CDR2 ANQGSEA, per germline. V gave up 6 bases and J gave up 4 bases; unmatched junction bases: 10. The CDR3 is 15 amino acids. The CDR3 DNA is TGCAGCGTAATACCGGGACAGGGGGGGGCCACTGAAGCTTTCTTT. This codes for CSVIPGQGGATEAFF. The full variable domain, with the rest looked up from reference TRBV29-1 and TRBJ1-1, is SAVISQKPSRDICQRGTSLTIQCQVDSQVTMMFWYRQQPGQSLTLIATANQGSEATYESGFVIDKFPISRPNLTFSTLTVSNMSPEDSSIYLCSVIPGQGGATEAFFGQGTRLTVV.

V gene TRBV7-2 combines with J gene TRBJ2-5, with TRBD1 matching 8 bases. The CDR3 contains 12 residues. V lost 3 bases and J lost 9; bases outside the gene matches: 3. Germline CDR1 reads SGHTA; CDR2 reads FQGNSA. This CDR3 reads CASSFQQGAQYF. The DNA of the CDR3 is TGTGCCAGCAGCTTCCAACAGGGGGCCCAGTACTTC.

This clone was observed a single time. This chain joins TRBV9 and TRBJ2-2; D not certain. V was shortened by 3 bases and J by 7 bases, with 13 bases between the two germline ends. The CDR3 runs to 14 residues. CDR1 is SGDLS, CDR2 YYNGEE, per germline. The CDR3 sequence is CASSAPGWDGELFF. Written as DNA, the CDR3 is TGTGCCAGCAGCGCCCCCGGGTGGGACGGGGAGCTGTTTTTT.

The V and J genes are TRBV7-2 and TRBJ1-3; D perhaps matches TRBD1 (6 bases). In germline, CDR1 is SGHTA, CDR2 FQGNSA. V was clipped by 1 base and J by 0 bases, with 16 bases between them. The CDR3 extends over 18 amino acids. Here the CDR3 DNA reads TGTGCCAGCAGCTTAGAGGGTCCAGGGGCGAGCTCTGGAAACACCATATATTTT. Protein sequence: CASSLEGPGASSGNTIYF.